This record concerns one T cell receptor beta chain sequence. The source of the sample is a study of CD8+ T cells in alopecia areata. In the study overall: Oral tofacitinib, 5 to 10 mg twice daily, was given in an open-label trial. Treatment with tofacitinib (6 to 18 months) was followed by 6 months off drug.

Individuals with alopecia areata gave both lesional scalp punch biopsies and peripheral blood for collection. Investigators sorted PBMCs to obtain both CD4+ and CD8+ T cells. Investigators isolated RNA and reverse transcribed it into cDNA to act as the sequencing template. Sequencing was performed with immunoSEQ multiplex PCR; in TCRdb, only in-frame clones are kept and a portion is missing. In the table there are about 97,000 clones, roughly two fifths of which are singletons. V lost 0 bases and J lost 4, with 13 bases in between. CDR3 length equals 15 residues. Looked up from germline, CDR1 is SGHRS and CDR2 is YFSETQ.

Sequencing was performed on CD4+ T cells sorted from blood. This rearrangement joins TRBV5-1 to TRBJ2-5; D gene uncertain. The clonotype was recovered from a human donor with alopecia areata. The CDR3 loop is CASSLAAGRVETQYF. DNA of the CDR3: TGCGCCAGCAGCTTGGCAGCCGGACGGGTAGAGACCCAGTACTTC. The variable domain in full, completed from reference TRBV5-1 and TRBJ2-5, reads KAGVTQTPRYLIKTRGQQVTLSCSPISGHRSVSWYQQTPGQGLQFLFEYFSETQRNKGNFPGRFSGRQFSNSRSEMNVSTLELGDSALYLCASSLAAGRVETQYFGPGTRLLVL.